This TCR beta chain was sequenced in a study of T cells in Graves' hyperthyroidism and ophthalmopathy. General observations from the study: Stable hyperthyroidism and ophthalmopathy were separated using 13 V-J signatures. Most thyroid-expanded clonotypes above 0.001 were also found in blood.

This clonotype turned up a few times. The antigen is undetermined. Amplification of TCR beta CDR3 regions used RNA as the template. Initially, a first-round RT-PCR of the TCR CDR3 employed the HTBI primer set. TCRdb analysed the multiplex PCR reads with MiXCR anew, one entry per CDR3 protein. The data show around 700,000 distinct CDR3 sequences, with 18% seen just once and approximately 15% held by the top ten. Trimming removed 7 bases at V and 3 bases at J, with 9 bases between. Germline values: CDR1 SQVTM, CDR2 ANQGSEA. The CDR3 spans 12 residues. Uncontrolled infection, other autoimmune disease, pregnancy or lactation led to exclusion.

This sequence joins TRBV29-1 and TRBJ2-2, with TRBD2 as a possible D gene (5 bases). This TCR was sampled from a woman aged 45-60 years with Graves' hyperthyroidism that later progressed to Graves' ophthalmopathy. Sequencing was carried out using blood. The CDR3 sequence: CSARVYTGELFF. The CDR3 DNA reads as TGCAGCGCGAGGGTATACACCGGGGAGCTGTTTTTT.